Listed below are T cell receptor beta chains from one sample, sequenced in a study of cytomegalovirus exposure and HLA in healthy donors. The protocol was immunoSEQ multiplex PCR, while the TCRdb copy is restricted to in-frame clones and leaves out a portion. Seen here are some 110,000 clones, over 60% observed once, and the top ten hold 5.8%. The specimen sequenced was PBMCs. The source is a man in his 60s in good health and CMV-seropositive. Each CDR3 is given with its conserved first and last residue. The order of the fields is CDR3 protein, CDR3 DNA, D gene, clone size, V gene, J gene. The D gene is left open where the match is weak. The size entry is marked missing in some rows and otherwise reads once, few, many or a size class.

cdr3_aa: CASRDGQGNYGYTF; cdr3_nt: TGTGCCAGTAGGGACGGACAGGGGAACTATGGCTACACCTTC; d_call: TRBD1; clone_size: -; v_call: TRBV19; j_call: TRBJ1-2
cdr3_aa: CAISVQGQGNYEQYF; cdr3_nt: TGTGCCATCAGTGTCCAGGGACAGGGGAACTACGAGCAGTACTTC; d_call: TRBD1; clone_size: -; v_call: TRBV10-3; j_call: TRBJ2-7
cdr3_aa: CASSEYEGTGYTF; cdr3_nt: TGTGCCAGCAGTGAATATGAGGGCACTGGCTACACCTTC; d_call: -; clone_size: -; v_call: TRBV6-1; j_call: TRBJ1-2
cdr3_aa: CASSFSEGDQPQHF; cdr3_nt: TGCGCCAGCAGCTTCTCTGAAGGGGATCAGCCCCAGCATTTT; d_call: -; clone_size: once; v_call: TRBV5-1; j_call: TRBJ1-5
cdr3_aa: CASSLMGDSHIEQYF; cdr3_nt: TGTGCCAGCAGCTTAATGGGGGACAGCCACATCGAGCAGTACTTC; d_call: TRBD1; clone_size: -; v_call: TRBV7-9; j_call: TRBJ2-7
cdr3_aa: CASSGGQGGFYEQYF; cdr3_nt: TGTGCCAGCAGCGGGGGACAGGGAGGTTTTTACGAGCAGTACTTC; d_call: TRBD1; clone_size: -; v_call: TRBV9; j_call: TRBJ2-7
cdr3_aa: CASSFKLAASPLHF; cdr3_nt: TGTGCCAGCAGCTTTAAGCTAGCGGCCTCACCCCTCCACTTT; d_call: -; clone_size: -; v_call: TRBV7-8; j_call: TRBJ1-6
cdr3_aa: CASGWTYTTEQYF; cdr3_nt: TGTGCTAGTGGTTGGACATACACAACCGAGCAGTACTTC; d_call: -; clone_size: once; v_call: TRBV12-5; j_call: TRBJ2-7
cdr3_aa: CASIGTDITGELFF; cdr3_nt: TGCGCCAGCATCGGGACAGACATCACCGGGGAGCTGTTTTTT; d_call: TRBD1; clone_size: -; v_call: TRBV5-1; j_call: TRBJ2-2
cdr3_aa: CASSTWTAGTYEQYF; cdr3_nt: TGTGCCAGCAGTACATGGACAGCTGGAACTTACGAGCAGTACTTC; d_call: -; clone_size: -; v_call: TRBV27; j_call: TRBJ2-7
cdr3_aa: CASSKQGGSTDTQYF; cdr3_nt: TGTGCCAGTAGTAAACAGGGGGGGAGCACAGATACGCAGTATTTT; d_call: -; clone_size: -; v_call: TRBV19; j_call: TRBJ2-3
cdr3_aa: CASRDRSPANYGYTF; cdr3_nt: TGTGCCAGCAGGGACAGGTCTCCAGCTAACTATGGCTACACCTTC; d_call: TRBD1; clone_size: -; v_call: TRBV2; j_call: TRBJ1-2
cdr3_aa: CASSLAGDYGYTF; cdr3_nt: TGTGCCAGCAGCTTAGCAGGGGACTATGGCTACACCTTC; d_call: -; clone_size: -; v_call: TRBV7-2; j_call: TRBJ1-2
cdr3_aa: CASSITQGGTGELFF; cdr3_nt: TGTGCCAGTAGTATCACCCAGGGGGGCACCGGGGAGCTGTTTTTT; d_call: -; clone_size: -; v_call: TRBV19; j_call: TRBJ2-2
cdr3_aa: CSSRQLPGRGYTF; cdr3_nt: TGTTCCAGCAGACAACTCCCAGGAAGAGGCTACACCTTC; d_call: -; clone_size: -; v_call: TRBV7-9; j_call: TRBJ1-2
cdr3_aa: CASSLDHRAWHEQYF; cdr3_nt: TGTGCCAGCAGCTTGGATCACAGGGCTTGGCACGAGCAGTACTTC; d_call: -; clone_size: -; v_call: TRBV5-5; j_call: TRBJ2-7
cdr3_aa: CAIKRGPGTDTQYF; cdr3_nt: TGTGCCATCAAAAGGGGGCCAGGCACAGATACGCAGTATTTT; d_call: TRBD1; clone_size: -; v_call: TRBV10-3; j_call: TRBJ2-3
cdr3_aa: CASSSPSGVDTDTQYF; cdr3_nt: TGTGCCAGCAGCTCCCCGTCAGGGGTTGACACAGATACGCAGTATTTT; d_call: -; clone_size: -; v_call: TRBV7-9; j_call: TRBJ2-3
cdr3_aa: CASSHHRTGGVYGYTF; cdr3_nt: TGTGCCAGCAGCCACCATCGGACAGGGGGCGTCTATGGCTACACCTTC; d_call: TRBD1; clone_size: -; v_call: TRBV5-4; j_call: TRBJ1-2
cdr3_aa: CADLYRGPQPQHF; cdr3_nt: TGTGCCGACCTCTATAGGGGGCCTCAGCCCCAGCATTTT; d_call: TRBD1; clone_size: once; v_call: TRBV14; j_call: TRBJ1-5
cdr3_aa: CASNPQGFAGELFF; cdr3_nt: TGTGCCAGCAACCCGCAGGGGTTTGCCGGGGAGCTGTTTTTT; d_call: -; clone_size: -; v_call: TRBV6-1; j_call: TRBJ2-2
cdr3_aa: CASSYPTGGGPDTQYF; cdr3_nt: TGTGCCAGCAGCTATCCGACAGGGGGCGGGCCAGATACGCAGTATTTT; d_call: TRBD1; clone_size: -; v_call: TRBV5-4; j_call: TRBJ2-3
cdr3_aa: CSVDPGNGAGELFF; cdr3_nt: TGCAGCGTTGATCCGGGGAACGGGGCCGGGGAGCTGTTTTTT; d_call: -; clone_size: -; v_call: TRBV29-1; j_call: TRBJ2-2
cdr3_aa: CASSGWRGGGEAFF; cdr3_nt: TGTGCCAGCAGCGGCTGGAGGGGCGGGGGTGAAGCTTTCTTT; d_call: -; clone_size: -; v_call: TRBV9; j_call: TRBJ1-1
cdr3_aa: CASGLVQSGANVLTF; cdr3_nt: TGTGCTAGTGGTTTGGTACAATCTGGGGCCAACGTCCTGACTTTC; d_call: -; clone_size: -; v_call: TRBV12-5; j_call: TRBJ2-6
cdr3_aa: CASSQEGQGIAGGTQYF; cdr3_nt: TGTGCCAGCAGCCAAGAAGGACAGGGGATTGCCGGGGGTACGCAGTATTTT; d_call: TRBD1; clone_size: -; v_call: TRBV4-2; j_call: TRBJ2-3
cdr3_aa: CATSRGGQGDNYEQYF; cdr3_nt: TGTGCCACCAGCAGAGGCGGGCAGGGGGATAACTACGAGCAGTACTTC; d_call: TRBD1; clone_size: -; v_call: TRBV15; j_call: TRBJ2-7
cdr3_aa: CASSPIRSGTGNTEAFF; cdr3_nt: TGCGCCAGCAGCCCAATTCGGAGCGGGACAGGGAACACTGAAGCTTTCTTT; d_call: TRBD1; clone_size: -; v_call: TRBV4-1; j_call: TRBJ1-1
cdr3_aa: CASSPPGTGSGEAFF; cdr3_nt: TGTGCCAGCAGCCCGCCCGGGACAGGATCGGGCGAAGCTTTCTTT; d_call: TRBD1; clone_size: -; v_call: TRBV5-6; j_call: TRBJ1-1
cdr3_aa: CASRSSGGTDTQYF; cdr3_nt: TGTGCCAGTAGGAGTAGCGGGGGAACAGATACGCAGTATTTT; d_call: TRBD2; clone_size: -; v_call: TRBV19; j_call: TRBJ2-3